Shown below are 12 T cell receptor beta chains from a single sample sequenced in a study of OX40 agonist ivuxolimab in advanced cancers. Repertoires were generated with immunoSEQ multiplex PCR, while TCRdb's copy carries only in-frame clones and drops some. The table lists tens of thousands of clones, 91% of them singletons, with 3.5% to 4.5% in the top ten. This specimen consisted of CD4+ or CD8+ T cells sorted from blood, obtained in a trial of the OX40 agonist ivuxolimab. Source of these receptors: an adult with an advanced solid tumor such as melanoma, head and neck, liver or kidney cancer.

V and J are TRBV7-3 and TRBJ2-3; 12 nucleotides agree with TRBD2. CDR1 is SGHTA, CDR2 FQGTGA, per germline. V was pared by 5 bases and J by 5 bases, with 8 bases of the junction left unmatched. The CDR3 contains 16 residues. Here the CDR3 reads CASSPGTSGLLDTQYF. CDR3 bases: TGTGCCAGCAGCCCCGGGACTAGCGGGTTGTTAGATACGCAGTATTTT. Drawing the rest from reference TRBV7-3 and TRBJ2-3, the complete variable domain is GAGVSQTPSNKVTEKGKYVELRCDPISGHTALYWYRQSLGQGPEFLIYFQGTGAADDSGLPNDRFFAVRPEGSVSTLKIQRTERGDSAVYLCASSPGTSGLLDTQYFGPGTRLTVL.

Notes on this clone: A junction boundary mismatches the germline segment, possibly from a read error. The CDR3 protein is CASGFSGAYEQYF. Here the CDR3 DNA reads TGTGCCAGCGGCTTCAGCGGGGCTTACGAGCAGTACTTC. The chain joins TRBV7-2 to TRBJ2-7; 7 bases line up with TRBD2. This CDR3 has 13 amino acids. Germline V CDR1 and CDR2: SGHTA, FQGNSA.

This chain joins TRBV30 and TRBJ2-7; 7 nucleotides match TRBD2. Unmatched junction bases numbered 4, after V lost 2 bases and J lost 3 bases. CDR3 length: 13 residues. Germline V gives CDR1 GTSNPN, CDR2 SVGIG (reference sequence). The DNA of the CDR3 is TGTGCCTGGAGTTTCGGGGGGAACTACGAGCAGTACTTC. This codes for CAWSFGGNYEQYF.

The chain's CDR3 is CASSHNTGPNQPQHF. The CDR3, as DNA: TGCGCCAGCAGCCATAATACAGGGCCTAATCAGCCCCAGCATTTT. V usage is TRBV4-1 and J usage is TRBJ1-5, with D possibly TRBD1 on 6 matching bases. V was clipped by 3 bases and J by 4 bases, with 13 bases between them. Looked up from germline, CDR1 is MGHRA and CDR2 is YSYEKL. CDR3 length: 15 residues.

The chain has TRBV7-6 and TRBJ2-1, with D possibly TRBD1 on 6 matching bases. CDR3 length: 13 amino acids. Germline CDR1 is SGHVS and CDR2 is FNYEAQ. The V and J ends lost 3 bases and 10 bases respectively, with 13 bases between them. CDR3 amino acids: CASSFLGAGEQFF. CDR3 nucleotide sequence: TGTGCCAGCAGCTTCCTGGGGGCCGGGGAGCAGTTCTTC.

The V and J genes are TRBV5-6 and TRBJ2-7; D unresolved. V dropped 5 bases and J dropped 6 bases, with 12 bases sitting between them. The CDR3 is 12 amino acids. The V gene's germline CDR1 is SGHDT and CDR2 YYEEEE. DNA for the CDR3: TGTGCCAGCAGTCTTACCCTCGGCGAGCAGTACTTC. It specifies CASSLTLGEQYF.

This chain joins TRBV4-2 and TRBJ2-5; D remains ambiguous. V dropped 0 bases and J dropped 5 bases, with 10 bases sitting between them. The CDR3 runs to 14 residues. The V gene's germline CDR1 is LGHNA and CDR2 YNFKEQ. The CDR3 DNA is TGTGCCAGCAGCCAAGATGGTGGCGAGGAGACCCAGTACTTC. It yields the protein CASSQDGGEETQYF.

Concerning this clone itself: Distinct nucleotide sequences in the sample also encode this CDR3. The chain uses TRBV9 and TRBJ2-7; TRBD2 agrees at 7 bases. J gave up 2 bases and V 0 bases, and 5 bases lay outside the gene matches. Germline V gene sequence: CDR1 SGDLS, CDR2 YYNGEE. The CDR3 length is 15 residues. The CDR3 bases are TGTGCCAGCAGCGTAGGGGCTAGCGGAACCTACGAGCAGTACTTC. Protein: CASSVGASGTYEQYF.

The chain has TRBV4-1 and TRBJ2-5; 7 positions match TRBD2. The CDR3 runs 14 residues. V lost 3 bases to trimming and J lost 4 bases; unmatched junction nucleotides: 5. The germline gives CDR1 MGHRA, CDR2 YSYEKL. This CDR3 reads CASSHVGLVETQYF. The CDR3 coding sequence is TGCGCCAGCAGCCACGTTGGACTAGTAGAGACCCAGTACTTC.

This chain uses TRBV28 with TRBJ1-5; D gene ambiguous. Trimming left V 10 bases short and J 3 bases short, with 13 bases between. CDR3 length: 13 amino acids. CDR1 and CDR2 (germline): MDHEN, SYDVKM. The CDR3 reads CATPRALNQPQHF. CDR3 nucleotide sequence: TGTGCCACCCCCCGGGCCCTCAATCAGCCCCAGCATTTT.

The gene calls are TRBV5-6 and TRBJ2-3; the D is unclear. Trimming left V 0 bases short and J 2 bases short, with 7 bases between. Germline values: CDR1 SGHDT, CDR2 YYEEEE. The CDR3 runs 14 residues. The CDR3 nucleotides are TGTGCCAGCAGCTTGGGAAGGTTCACAGATACGCAGTATTTT. Residues: CASSLGRFTDTQYF.

The CDR3 spells CASSFTGSGGYTF. DNA for the CDR3: TGTGCCAGCAGTTTTACGGGAAGTGGTGGCTACACCTTC. This rearrangement joins TRBV27 to TRBJ1-2, with D hard to call. This CDR3 comprises 13 residues. Trimming removed 3 bases at V and 7 bases at J, with 12 bases between. CDR1 and CDR2 (germline): MNHEY, SMNVEV (reference sequence).